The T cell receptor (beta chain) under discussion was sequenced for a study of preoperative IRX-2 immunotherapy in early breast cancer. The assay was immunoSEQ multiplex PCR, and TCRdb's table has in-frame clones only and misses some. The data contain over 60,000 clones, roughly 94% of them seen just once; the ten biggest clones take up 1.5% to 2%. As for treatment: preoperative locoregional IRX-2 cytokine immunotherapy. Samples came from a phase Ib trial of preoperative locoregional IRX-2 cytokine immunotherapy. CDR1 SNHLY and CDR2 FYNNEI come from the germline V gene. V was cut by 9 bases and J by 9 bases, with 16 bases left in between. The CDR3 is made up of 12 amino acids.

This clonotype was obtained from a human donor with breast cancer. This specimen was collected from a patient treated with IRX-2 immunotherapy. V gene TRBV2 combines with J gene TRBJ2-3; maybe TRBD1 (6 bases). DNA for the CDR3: TGTGCCAGTAAACCGGACAGCGAGACGCAGTATTTT. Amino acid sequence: CASKPDSETQYF.